Given below is one T cell receptor (beta chain) in context. Using immunoSEQ multiplex PCR, the repertoire was profiled, and TCRdb retains in-frame clones only, with some absent. The table shows some 70,000 clones, with about 90% occurring only once. These data belong to a study of T cell changes during pregnancy in multiple sclerosis. The CDR3 consists of 14 residues. V was shortened by 1 base and J by 4 bases, with 10 bases between the two germline ends. CDR1 is LGHNT, CDR2 FRNRAP, per germline. Sample: peripheral blood, taken in the second trimester of pregnancy. The TCR originated in a female donor with multiple sclerosis, enrolled in a pregnancy study. The V and J genes are TRBV12-5 and TRBJ1-1; perhaps TRBD1 as D (5 bases). The CDR3 bases are TGTGCTAGTGGTTTGGGACAGACGTTCACTGAAGCTTTCTTT. Translation: CASGLGQTFTEAFF.